The 24 T cell receptor beta chains presented below share a single source sample, sequenced in a study of blood T cell repertoires in COVID-19. Libraries were prepared by immunoSEQ multiplex PCR; TCRdb keeps only in-frame clonotypes and omits some of them. Of some 200,000 clones in the sample, around 80% were seen once. The sample comprised PBMCs or T cells enriched from blood (not recorded which). The source is a woman between 40 and 50 years old with acute COVID-19.

The chain joins TRBV19 to TRBJ1-1, with D tentatively TRBD1 (6 bases). V was clipped by 7 bases and J by 8 bases, with 14 bases between them. This CDR3 is 12 amino acids long. Germline CDR1 and CDR2: LNHDA and SQIVND (reference sequence). The CDR3 reads CASNLGTREAFF. The CDR3 region has the DNA TGTGCCAGTAACTTGGGGACACGCGAAGCTTTCTTT.

This clone has a handful of counts. The same CDR3 is also encoded by other DNA sequences in this sample. The V call is TRBV2, the J call TRBJ1-5, with TRBD1 as a possible D gene (5 bases). V shed 0 bases and J shed 6 bases, with 12 bases lying between them. This CDR3 spans 15 amino acids. Germline V gene data show CDR1 as SNHLY and CDR2 as FYNNEI. Here the CDR3 reads CASSEARGAGQPQHF. The CDR3 region has the DNA TGTGCCAGCAGTGAAGCGAGGGGAGCGGGTCAGCCCCAGCATTTT.

The chain combines TRBV10-3 with TRBJ1-6; 8 positions match TRBD1. Unmatched junction bases numbered 3, after V lost 5 bases and J lost 9 bases. This CDR3 is 13 amino acids long. Germline V gives CDR1 ENHRY, CDR2 SYGVKD. The CDR3 spells CAISSTGGSPLHF. In DNA, the CDR3 is TGTGCCATCAGTTCCACAGGGGGTTCACCCCTCCACTTT.

The chain joins TRBV29-1 to TRBJ2-3; 10 nucleotides align to TRBD1. CDR3 length equals 11 residues. CDR1 and CDR2 from the germline V gene are SQVTM and ANQGSEA. The junction had 7 bases not matched to a gene; V was cut back by 7 bases and J by 12 bases. The CDR3 DNA is TGCAGCGGGGGGACAGGGGCTGGTCAGTATTTT. Translated, it gives CSGGTGAGQYF.

V gene TRBV2 combines with J gene TRBJ1-6, with 10 bases lining up with TRBD1. From germline, CDR1 is SNHLY and CDR2 FYNNEI. CDR3 size: 16 residues. V was pared by 3 bases and J by 7 bases, with 6 bases of the junction left unmatched. The DNA of the CDR3 is TGTGCCAGCAGTGATTTGAGGGGACAGGGGAATTCACCCCTCCACTTT. It encodes CASSDLRGQGNSPLHF.

V gene TRBV25-1 combines with J gene TRBJ1-1; weak D call: TRBD1 (6 bases). Trimming took 4 bases from V and 5 from J, leaving 17 bases between them. Germline V lookup: CDR1 MGHDK, CDR2 SYGVNS. The CDR3 spans 15 residues. The CDR3 sequence: CASSAGVGGGTEAFF. DNA of the CDR3: TGTGCCAGCAGTGCAGGGGTAGGGGGGGGGACTGAAGCTTTCTTT.

The chain is built from TRBV6-5 and TRBJ1-5, with a possible D match to TRBD1 (6 bases). The CDR3 runs 15 residues. Trimming pared 5 bases from V and 5 bases from J, leaving 16 bases between. Germline V CDR1 and CDR2: MNHEY, SVGAGI. CDR3 DNA sequence: TGTGCCAGCAGTCAAACGGGACAACCCCATCAGCCCCAGCATTTT. Its translation is CASSQTGQPHQPQHF.

This rearrangement joins TRBV28 to TRBJ2-1; 9 bases are a match to TRBD1. V dropped 6 bases and J dropped 4; count of bases not matched to a gene: 16. The CDR3 consists of 18 residues. The germline V gene has CDR1 MDHEN and CDR2 SYDVKM. The CDR3 DNA sequence: TGTGCCAGCAGAACCGGGACAGGGTGGAGGGGACCATACAATGAGCAGTTCTTC. Protein product: CASRTGTGWRGPYNEQFF.

This chain connects TRBV28 to TRBJ2-2, with D tentatively TRBD1 (5 bases). Germline V gives CDR1 MDHEN, CDR2 SYDVKM. V lost 0 bases, J lost 6 bases, and 17 bases lay in between. This CDR3 has 17 residues. The CDR3 region is CASSLWALDRGPGELFF. In nucleotides, the CDR3 is TGTGCCAGCAGTTTATGGGCCTTAGACAGAGGCCCCGGGGAGCTGTTTTTT.

This chain joins TRBV10-3 and TRBJ2-3, with D possibly TRBD1 on 5 matching bases. V was pared by 10 bases and J by 1 base, with 12 bases between. Germline lookup yields CDR1 ENHRY and CDR2 SYGVKD. The CDR3 sequence is 13 residues long. The CDR3 sequence is CATQGPGTDTQYF. The CDR3 DNA sequence: TGTGCCACTCAGGGCCCTGGCACAGATACGCAGTATTTT.

This sequence joins TRBV28 and TRBJ1-4, with 7 positions matching TRBD1. With 2 bases clipped from V and 4 bases from J, the junction kept 7 bases outside the gene matches. In germline, CDR1 is MDHEN, CDR2 SYDVKM. The CDR3 length is 16 residues. The CDR3 DNA follows: TGTGCCAGCAGTTTAAGGCAGGGGGGTTATAATGAAAAACTGTTTTTT. Protein: CASSLRQGGYNEKLFF. The full variable domain, in which reference TRBV28 and TRBJ1-4 provide the parts outside the CDR3, is DVKVTQSSRYLVKRTGEKVFLECVQDMDHENMFWYRQDPGLGLRLIYFSYDVKMKEKGDIPEGYSVSREKKERFSLILESASTNQTSMYLCASSLRQGGYNEKLFFGSGTQLSVL.

The DNA of the CDR3 is TGCGCCAGCAGCTTAGAACTAGATGTAGGTGAGCAGTTCTTC. This gives the protein CASSLELDVGEQFF. V usage is TRBV5-1 and J usage is TRBJ2-1, with D possibly matching TRBD2 (5 bases). Between the trimmed V and J ends, which lost 2 bases and 9 bases, there was a span of 15 bases. This CDR3 comprises 14 residues. The germline V gene encodes CDR1 SGHRS and CDR2 YFSETQ.

This clone was seen a few times. The genes are TRBV7-3 and TRBJ2-2, with 7 bases fitting TRBD1. The CDR3 length is 15 residues. CDR1 is SGHTA, CDR2 FQGTGA, per germline. After removal of 5 bases from V and 4 bases from J, the junction contained 7 bases not matched to a gene. The CDR3 here is CASSPDRVGTGELFF. The CDR3 DNA reads as TGTGCCAGCAGCCCAGACAGGGTCGGCACCGGGGAGCTGTTTTTT.

In this sample, this clone turned up many times. This chain links TRBV4-1 with TRBJ1-4, with D uncertain. This CDR3 is built from 17 residues. Trimming stripped 0 bases from V and 2 bases from J, with 13 bases between. The V gene's germline CDR1 is MGHRA and CDR2 YSYEKL. For the CDR3, the DNA is TGCGCCAGCAGCCAAGATCTTGTTGGCTCCACTAATGAAAAACTGTTTTTT. It is translated as CASSQDLVGSTNEKLFF.

The chain is built from TRBV5-1 and TRBJ2-7; 9 nucleotides agree with TRBD1. Germline V gene sequence: CDR1 SGHRS, CDR2 YFSETQ. V shed 4 bases and J 0 bases; nucleotides not matched to a gene: 5. The CDR3 sequence is 15 residues long. CDR3 nucleotide sequence: TGCGCCAGCAGCCCGACAGGGGGTAGCTCCTACGAGCAGTACTTC. Protein product: CASSPTGGSSYEQYF.

This clone turned up a few times. This chain connects TRBV10-1 to TRBJ1-5; 9 bases match TRBD1. CDR1 WNHNN and CDR2 SYGVQD come from the germline V gene (reference sequence). The V and J ends lost 6 bases and 0 bases, in that order; junction bases with no gene match: 9. This CDR3 contains 17 residues. The CDR3 spells CASRRQGVPYSNQPQHF. CDR3 sequence (DNA): TGCGCCAGCAGAAGACAGGGGGTACCTTATAGCAATCAGCCCCAGCATTTT.

The rearrangement joins TRBV24-1 to TRBJ2-2, with no clear D. The CDR3 runs 14 residues. Germline CDR1 and CDR2: KGHDR and SFDVKD. Trimming took 3 bases from V and 6 from J, leaving 10 bases between them. The CDR3 loop is CATSDISPAGELFF. Written as DNA, the CDR3 is TGTGCCACCAGTGATATCTCGCCGGCCGGGGAGCTGTTTTTT.

The V and J genes are TRBV6-5 and TRBJ1-1; D might be TRBD1 (6 bases). Trimming took 8 bases from V and 8 from J, leaving 12 bases between them. CDR3 size: 11 residues. From germline, CDR1 is MNHEY and CDR2 SVGAGI. The CDR3 DNA reads as TGTGCCAGCGCCCTGGACAGCGAAGCTTTCTTT. Translated, it gives CASALDSEAFF.

The chain has TRBV2 and TRBJ2-5; D perhaps matches TRBD2 (6 bases). Per germline, CDR1 SNHLY and CDR2 FYNNEI. V dropped 7 bases and J dropped 5 bases, with 14 bases sitting between them. This CDR3 is built from 13 residues. The DNA of the CDR3 is TGTGCCAGCAATCTGGAGGGAGTGGAGACCCAGTACTTC. Amino acids: CASNLEGVETQYF.

The V gene is TRBV4-2, the J gene TRBJ2-3; unclear D gene. Trimming took 1 base from V and 4 from J, leaving 9 bases between them. Germline V gene lookup returns CDR1 LGHNA and CDR2 YNFKEQ. The CDR3 covers 14 residues. CDR3 region: CASSQVSLADTQYF. DNA of the CDR3: TGTGCCAGCAGCCAAGTGAGCCTCGCAGATACGCAGTATTTT.

The chain is built from TRBV24-1 and TRBJ1-2, with D possibly matching TRBD1 (6 bases). The CDR3 spans 13 residues. V dropped 9 bases and J dropped 6 bases, with 16 bases sitting between them. From germline, CDR1 is KGHDR and CDR2 SFDVKD. The CDR3 nucleotides are TGTGCCACCCCGACAAGGGACATCGATGGCTACACCTTC. Its protein product is CATPTRDIDGYTF.

This chain links TRBV11-2 with TRBJ2-7; 7 positions agree with TRBD1. From germline, CDR1 is SGHAT and CDR2 FQNNGV. This CDR3 comprises 17 residues. Germline trimming cut 3 bases from V and 2 bases from J; bases unmatched to any gene: 13. The CDR3 nucleotides read TGTGCCAGCAGCTTCTCTCAAGGACAGGTCCTTACCTACGAGCAGTACTTC. As protein: CASSFSQGQVLTYEQYF.

The rearrangement links TRBV4-3 to TRBJ1-5; D is ambiguous. This CDR3 has 13 amino acids. The V gene lost 0 bases and the J gene lost 7 bases, with 7 bases spanning the gap. The V gene's germline CDR1 is LGHNA and CDR2 YSLEER. The CDR3 protein is CASSQDRGQPQHF. The CDR3 coding sequence is TGCGCCAGCAGCCAAGACCGGGGACAGCCCCAGCATTTT.

The chain carries TRBV2 and TRBJ2-7; TRBD1 agrees at 9 bases. Trimming cost V 5 bases and J 4 bases; bases outside gene matches: 6. CDR1 and CDR2 from the germline V gene are SNHLY and FYNNEI. The CDR3 has 14 amino acids. CDR3 loop: CASSLGQGKYEQYF. The CDR3 DNA sequence: TGTGCCAGCAGTCTAGGACAGGGGAAATACGAGCAGTACTTC.